These T cell receptor beta chains were read from a single sample in a study of graft-versus-host responses after intestinal transplantation. Which antigens these TCRs recognize remains unknown. Produced via immunoSEQ multiplex PCR; TCRdb's table is partial and in-frame only. The table has about 120,000 clones, about 95% seen once; the top ten hold more than 2.5%. Sample: unstimulated CD8+ T cells sorted from spleen or lymph node cells, taken before intestinal transplant. Source of these receptors: a human donor who received an intestinal transplant. Each CDR3 is given with its conserved first and last residue. The D gene is left open where the match is weak. Clone size, where shown, is once, few, many, or a class for clones that have expanded.

CDR3 protein: CASRAGPTGLTPLHF
CDR3 DNA: TGTGCCAGCAGGGCCGGGCCAACAGGATTGACGCCCCTCCACTTT
clone size: .
V gene: TRBV2
J gene: TRBJ1-6
D gene: .

CDR3 protein: CASSPAGGPNTGELFF
CDR3 DNA: TGTGCCAGCAGCCCCGCGGGGGGCCCCAACACCGGGGAGCTGTTTTTT
clone size: .
V gene: TRBV7-3
J gene: TRBJ2-2
D gene: TRBD2

CDR3 protein: CASSQVDLTSAFYEQYF
CDR3 DNA: TGCGCCAGCAGCCAAGTCGACCTCACTAGCGCCTTCTACGAGCAGTACTTC
clone size: .
V gene: TRBV4-3
J gene: TRBJ2-7
D gene: TRBD2

CDR3 protein: CASSHQREGTDTQYF
CDR3 DNA: TGTGCCAGCAGTCACCAGCGGGAGGGCACAGATACGCAGTATTTT
clone size: .
V gene: TRBV6-6
J gene: TRBJ2-3
D gene: TRBD2

CDR3 protein: CASREDRGRRGYTF
CDR3 DNA: TGTGCCAGCAGGGAGGACAGGGGGCGGAGAGGCTACACCTTC
clone size: .
V gene: TRBV9
J gene: TRBJ1-2
D gene: TRBD1

CDR3 protein: CASSQARLAGYEQYF
CDR3 DNA: TGCGCCAGCAGCCAAGCCCGACTAGCGGGCTACGAGCAGTACTTC
clone size: once
V gene: TRBV4-3
J gene: TRBJ2-7
D gene: TRBD2

CDR3 protein: CASSPRSGGPYEQYF
CDR3 DNA: TGTGCCAGCAGTCCCCGTTCAGGGGGGCCCTACGAGCAGTACTTC
clone size: .
V gene: TRBV28
J gene: TRBJ2-7
D gene: .

CDR3 protein: CASSLSRVSSNQPQHF
CDR3 DNA: TGTGCCAGCAGCTTAAGCAGGGTTTCTAGCAATCAGCCCCAGCATTTT
clone size: .
V gene: TRBV11-3
J gene: TRBJ1-5
D gene: .

CDR3 protein: CASSFPGTGRGEQYF
CDR3 DNA: TGTGCCAGCAGTTTTCCGGGTACTGGGAGGGGCGAGCAGTACTTC
clone size: .
V gene: TRBV27
J gene: TRBJ2-7
D gene: TRBD2

CDR3 protein: CASSQDYIGSETQYF
CDR3 DNA: TGCGCCAGCAGCCAAGATTATATAGGTTCCGAGACCCAGTACTTC
clone size: once
V gene: TRBV4-3
J gene: TRBJ2-5
D gene: .

CDR3 protein: CASSSGTGGVLGYTF
CDR3 DNA: TGTGCCAGCAGCTCGGGGACAGGAGGCGTTCTGGGCTACACCTTC
clone size: .
V gene: TRBV7-6
J gene: TRBJ1-2
D gene: TRBD1

CDR3 protein: CATRERQGSYEQYF
CDR3 DNA: TGTGCCACCAGGGAGAGACAGGGTTCCTACGAGCAGTACTTC
clone size: .
V gene: TRBV15
J gene: TRBJ2-7
D gene: TRBD1

CDR3 protein: CASSLGWGDNEQFF
CDR3 DNA: TGTGCCAGCAGCTTGGGTTGGGGTGACAATGAGCAGTTCTTC
clone size: .
V gene: TRBV5-6
J gene: TRBJ2-1
D gene: .